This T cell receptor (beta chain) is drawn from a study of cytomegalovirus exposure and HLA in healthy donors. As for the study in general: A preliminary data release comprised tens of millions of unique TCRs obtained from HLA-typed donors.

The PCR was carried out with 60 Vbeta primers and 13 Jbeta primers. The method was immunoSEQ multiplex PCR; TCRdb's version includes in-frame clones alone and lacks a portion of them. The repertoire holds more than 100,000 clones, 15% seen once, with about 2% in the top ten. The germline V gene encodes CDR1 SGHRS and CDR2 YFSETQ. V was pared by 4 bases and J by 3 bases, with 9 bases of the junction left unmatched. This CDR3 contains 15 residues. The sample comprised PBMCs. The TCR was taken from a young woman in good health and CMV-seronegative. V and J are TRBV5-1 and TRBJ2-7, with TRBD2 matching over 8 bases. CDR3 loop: CASSPYSGSGYEQYF. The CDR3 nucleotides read TGCGCCAGCAGCCCTTACAGCGGGAGTGGCTACGAGCAGTACTTC.